This T cell receptor beta chain derives from a study of cytomegalovirus exposure and HLA in healthy donors. In regard to this clone: What it recognizes is unknown.

Germline V lookup: CDR1 SQVTM, CDR2 ANQGSEA. This CDR3 is built from 17 residues. Both 60 Vbeta primers and 13 Jbeta primers went into the PCR. TCRdb keeps only in-frame clones here, not all; method: immunoSEQ multiplex PCR. The sample consists of roughly 200,000 clones, just over 75% of them appearing once. Study findings and constraints: Analysis performed later found more than 15,000 TCR beta sequences associated with HLA alleles at 0.05 false discovery rate.

The sequence derives from a woman aged 60-75 years in good health and CMV-seropositive. The sequencing input was PBMCs. The V gene is TRBV29-1, the J gene TRBJ1-1, with TRBD1 identical over 10 bases. CDR3 in DNA: TGCACCATATCGATCGGGACAGGGGCCTACATGAACACTGAAGCTTTCTTT. Its protein is CTISIGTGAYMNTEAFF.